This TCR beta chain was observed in a study of post-analysis software for immune sequencing data (dated by TCRdb to between 2014 and 2016). As for the study more broadly: Relapsing-remitting, secondary progressive and progressive-relapsing multiple sclerosis were recorded as disease courses, and subtype annotation was lacking for some patients. Patient repertoires were compared against roughly 10 previously published healthy control repertoires from donors aged about 6 to 26 years. A subset of samples was prepared in parallel using single-end sample barcoding, then pooled and co-amplified after Illumina adapter ligation.

Turning to this clonotype: The antigen this receptor binds is unknown. No base quality information exists; no much larger clone differs at one position.

What the authors observed across the whole study: Several TRBV segments, including TRBV5-6, TRBV5-1 and TRBV20-1, were significantly more frequent in patients than controls. Normalized Chao1 diversity was significantly lower in multiple sclerosis patients than controls, suggesting substantial peripheral T-cell clonal expansion. Direct clustering with F measure revealed strong co-clustering of samples prepared in the same batch, which led to a batch-effect correction. The control group was slightly older than the multiple sclerosis patient group.

To demonstrate the VDJtools post-analysis software, TCR beta repertoires were profiled from the peripheral blood of roughly 12 young patients with multiple sclerosis. Multiple sclerosis patients were children and adolescents aged roughly 6 to 15 years. Including cysteine and phenylalanine, the CDR3 has 16 amino acids. Only CDR3 DNA remains: 48 bases, in frame from the first base. CDR1 is given as SGHRS and CDR2 as YFSETQ, both from the germline V gene. V is cut by 0 bases and J by 2 bases, and the space between the germline ends is 13 bases. The library was obtained by PCR. The instrument was an Illumina HiSeq 2500. Unique molecular identifiers were incorporated into TCR beta cDNA libraries to reduce PCR and sequencing biases. Approximately 500,000 cDNA molecules were obtained for every 1 to 10 million input T cells, so each molecule roughly corresponded to one T cell. The patient libraries were prepared and sequenced with the same protocol used for the earlier healthy control dataset. Within a given batch, samples were prepared together, multiplexed and sequenced on the same HiSeq lane. Turning to the authors' computational methods: MIGEC handled the raw barcoded reads, throwing out single-read molecular identifier groups before consensus assembly and CDR3 extraction. VDJtools was used for post-analysis of the clonotype tables, and diversity was normalized by down-sampling every dataset to the size of the smallest sample. In repertoire overlap clustering, CDR3 amino acid sequences, but not nucleotide sequences, were matched to correct batch-related cross-sample contamination. TCRdb reanalyzed the raw reads on its own, using fastp at Q25 for trimming and MiXCR for clone calling, and kept in-frame beta chains. Each entry is one CDR3 protein sequence, shown with its most common DNA and genes. The V and J calls shown here were made by TCRdb, not taken from the authors' results. This sample holds approximately 630,000 distinct CDR3 sequences; approximately 59% were observed only once. About 10% of the sample lies in the top ten.

The chain joins TRBV5-1 to TRBJ2-3, with TRBD2 tentatively as D gene (6 bases match). This receptor was obtained from a girl aged 2 to 9 with multiple sclerosis. The sample consisted of blood. CDR3 loop: CASSLVGAGNTDTQYF. The DNA sequence follows: TGCGCCAGCAGCTTGGTTGGCGCGGGAAACACAGATACGCAGTATTTT.